This TCR beta chain was recovered during a study of T cell changes during pregnancy in multiple sclerosis. Sequenced by immunoSEQ multiplex PCR; TCRdb stores in-frame clones only, minus some. The repertoire consists of some 37,000 clones, with roughly 92% occurring once and the leading ten covering roughly 1.2%. The origin of this receptor is a female donor with multiple sclerosis, enrolled in a pregnancy study. The specimen was PBMCs (not recorded whether the cells were cultured).

The DNA for the CDR3 is TGCGCCAGCAGCTTGGTAAGGGGGTTGAACACTGAAGCTTTCTTT. Translated: CASSLVRGLNTEAFF. This sequence joins TRBV5-1 and TRBJ1-1; TRBD1 might be the D (6 bases). The V and J ends lost 0 bases and 0 bases respectively, with 9 bases between them. The CDR3 spans 15 residues. Germline V gene lookup returns CDR1 SGHRS and CDR2 YFSETQ.